This T cell receptor beta chain was recorded in a study of CD8 T cells in ankylosing spondylitis. TCRdb re-called the 5' RACE reads through MiXCR, storing one row per CDR3 protein. The table records around 230,000 distinct CDR3 sequences, approximately 9% of them present only once. The study, taken as a whole, reports: Enrichment of disease-linked clones was reportedly significant in matched ankylosing spondylitis synovial fluid. Those disease-linked clones were CD8+; they were also relatively rare in peripheral blood.

This clonotype was recorded once. Its antigen remains unidentified. Germline-derived CDR1 and CDR2 are MDHEN and SYDVKM. The CDR3 extends over 12 amino acids. V was clipped by 10 bases and J by 0 bases, with 7 bases between them. The sample was blood, either unsorted or a sorted T cell fraction (not recorded which). The chain joins TRBV28 to TRBJ1-3; D is unclear. This TCR derives from a male donor with ankylosing spondylitis or in good health (not recorded which). The CDR3 region is CATQNSGNTIYF. CDR3 sequence (DNA): TGTGCCACCCAGAACTCTGGAAACACCATATATTTT.